This is a list of T cell receptor beta chains from one sample in a study of T cells in Graves' hyperthyroidism and ophthalmopathy. In TCRdb, the multiplex PCR reads were re-called with MiXCR into one record per CDR3 protein. The table includes 460,000 or so distinct CDR3 sequences, under 15% detected once. Sequencing was done on a sample of blood. These receptors were obtained from a woman under 30 with Graves' hyperthyroidism. CDR3s include the opening cysteine and the closing phenylalanine or tryptophan. Fields, in order: J gene, D gene, clone size, V gene, CDR3 DNA, CDR3 protein. D genes are given only for firm matches. Some rows mark clone size as missing; the rest say once, few, many or name a class of expanded clone.

TRBJ1-4 | NA | NA | TRBV28 | TGTGCCAGCAGTGGCCGGGACACCCCAACTAATGAAAAACTGTTTTTT | CASSGRDTPTNEKLFF
TRBJ2-5 | TRBD2 | NA | TRBV4-2 | TGTGCCAGCAGCCAGGGTTACACTAGCGGAGAGAGTCGGGGAGAGACCCAGTACTTC | CASSQGYTSGESRGETQYF
TRBJ1-2 | NA | many | TRBV12-3/TRBV12-4 | TGTGCCAGCAGTTTTGGGATTTCAACTGGCGGCTACACCTTC | CASSFGISTGGYTF
TRBJ1-2 | NA | few | TRBV4-1 | TGCGCCAGCAGCCCAGCGGATTATTTCTATGGCTACACCTTC | CASSPADYFYGYTF
TRBJ1-1 | NA | many | TRBV30 | TGTGCCTGCACCTCTCACAGGAGCACTGAAGCTTTCTTT | CACTSHRSTEAFF
TRBJ2-7 | NA | many | TRBV12-3/TRBV12-4 | TGTGCCAGCAGTGGGGGACTCTACGAGCAGTACTTC | CASSGGLYEQYF
TRBJ2-1 | TRBD2 | many | TRBV2 | TGTGCCAGCAGTGAGACTAGCCGGTGGGGTGAGCAGTTCTTC | CASSETSRWGEQFF
TRBJ2-1 | TRBD2 | NA | TRBV30 | TGTGCCTGGCGGGGGGGCCGCAATGAGCAGTTCTTC | CAWRGGRNEQFF
TRBJ1-1 | NA | many | TRBV5-1 | TGCGCCAGCAGCTTGGATGTATTCGCTGAAGCTTTCTTT | CASSLDVFAEAFF
TRBJ2-3 | NA | NA | TRBV11-3 | TGTGCCAGCAGCTTATCCCTGGGACGGGCCGGCACAGATACGCAGTATTTT | CASSLSLGRAGTDTQYF
TRBJ1-2 | NA | NA | TRBV7-3 | TGTGCCAGCAGCTACATACAGCGGGGCTACACCTTC | CASSYIQRGYTF
TRBJ2-2 | NA | many | TRBV6-1 | TGTGCCAGCAGTGAATGGATAGGGCTGCACACCGGGGAGCTGTTTTTT | CASSEWIGLHTGELFF
TRBJ2-5 | NA | many | TRBV14 | TGTGCCAGCAGCCACCTCCAAGAGACCCAGTACTTC | CASSHLQETQYF
TRBJ2-5 | TRBD2 | many | TRBV6-6 | TGTGCCAGCAGTTACTCGGGGACTAGCGGGAGTTTAGTACGAGAGACCCAGTACTTC | CASSYSGTSGSLVRETQYF
TRBJ2-7 | NA | few | TRBV7-9 | TGTGCCAGCAGGCCCTCAGGGGCTTACGAGCAGTACTTC | CASRPSGAYEQYF
TRBJ2-5 | TRBD2 | many | TRBV6-2/TRBV6-3 | TGTGCCAGCGGGAGGGTGGAGACCCAGTACTTC | CASGRVETQYF
TRBJ2-1 | TRBD2 | few | TRBV7-9 | TGTGCCAGCAGCAGTGAGCGGGAGCGCGTTGGTGAGCAGTTCTTC | CASSSERERVGEQFF
TRBJ2-1 | NA | many | TRBV20-1 | TGCAGTGCTAGAGTACAGGGATGGAATGAGCAGTTCTTC | CSARVQGWNEQFF
TRBJ2-1 | TRBD1 | few | TRBV30 | TGTGCCGGCGAAACAGGGGACTCCTACAATGAGCAGTTCTTC | CAGETGDSYNEQFF
TRBJ2-1 | NA | many | TRBV27 | TGTGCCAGCAGTTTCGGCCCAGGGGCGGGAGTGGATGATGAGCAGTTCTTC | CASSFGPGAGVDDEQFF
TRBJ1-1 | NA | many | TRBV18 | TGTGCCAGCTCAAGCAGGGGAGGGCTGGACACTGAAGCTTTCTTT | CASSSRGGLDTEAFF
TRBJ1-1 | TRBD1 | many | TRBV11-2 | TGTGCCAGCAGCTCCCCAGGGGGTGGAGTTGAAGCTTTCTTT | CASSSPGGGVEAFF